One sample yielded the 20 T cell receptor beta chains listed below, sequenced in a study of shared clonotypes between healthy human individuals. CD45RO-negative CD8 cells positively selected for CCR7 made up the naive population, which excluded terminally differentiated effector memory CD45RA+ cells. Clones were sequenced by immunoSEQ multiplex PCR, and TCRdb holds only the in-frame ones, with some missing. The sample has about 2,200,000 clones; roughly 91% are singletons. The sample taken for sequencing was naive CD8+ T cells from PBMCs. The receptors derive from a man aged 18 to 29 in good health. Some clones in this sample may be carry-over from other donors' samples.

The rearrangement joins TRBV6-1 to TRBJ2-2, with D unclear. This CDR3 has 13 amino acids. Germline loops: CDR1 MNHNS, CDR2 SASEGT. Trimming shortened V by 5 bases and J by 4 bases, and 8 bases separated the two germline ends. In DNA form, the CDR3 reads TGTGCCAGCAGTCGGAGAATCACCGGGGAGCTGTTTTTT. Translated: CASSRRITGELFF.

The V gene is TRBV29-1, the J gene TRBJ1-1; D gene uncertain. CDR3 length: 16 residues. Looked up from germline, CDR1 is SQVTM and CDR2 is ANQGSEA. Trimming cost V 4 bases and J 1 base, with 19 bases left between them. The CDR3 nucleotides are TGCAGCGTTGTAGGCGTGGACGGATTGACGAACACTGAAGCTTTCTTT. It is translated as CSVVGVDGLTNTEAFF.

This clone was detected many times. The chain carries TRBV7-9 and TRBJ2-1; D may be TRBD1 or TRBD2 (6 bases each). V lost 5 bases and J 7 bases, leaving 12 bases between the germline ends. Germline V lookup: CDR1 SEHNR, CDR2 FQNEAQ (reference sequence). The CDR3 is 13 residues long. CDR3 DNA sequence: TGTGCCAGCAGCCGGGGGCAGAAAAATGAGCAGTTCTTC. It codes for CASSRGQKNEQFF.

The chain employs TRBV9 and TRBJ2-7, with 7 positions matching TRBD2. Germline V gene lookup returns CDR1 SGDLS and CDR2 YYNGEE. V was pared by 4 bases and J by 2 bases, with 6 bases of the junction left unmatched. The CDR3 spans 14 residues. CDR3 DNA sequence: TGTGCCAGCAGCCAGGGAGGGACGGCCTACGAGCAGTACTTC. As protein: CASSQGGTAYEQYF. Based on the CDR3 plus reference TRBV9 and TRBJ2-7, the full variable domain is DSGVTQTPKHLITATGQRVTLRCSPRSGDLSVYWYQQSLDQGLQFLIQYYNGEERAKGNILERFSAQQFPDLHSELNLSSLELGDSALYFCASSQGGTAYEQYFGPGTRLTVT.

In its sample, this clone was seen once. This chain uses TRBV4-2 with TRBJ2-1; 11 bases are a match to TRBD2. Losses at the gene ends were 4 bases for V and 7 bases for J; bases not matched to a gene: 6. This CDR3 has 15 amino acids. Germline CDR1 is LGHNA and CDR2 is YNFKEQ. Written as DNA, the CDR3 is TGTGCCAGCAGCCGCGGACTAGCGGGCCCTAATGAGCAGTTCTTC. This sequence encodes CASSRGLAGPNEQFF.

This clone was detected a few times. J is TRBJ1-1 and V is TRBV19; the D gene is possibly TRBD1 (6 bases). The CDR3 has 14 amino acids. Trimming took off 3 bases at V and 1 base at J, with 9 bases between the two ends. Looked up from germline, CDR1 is LNHDA and CDR2 is SQIVND (reference sequence). CDR3 sequence: CASSISDRNTEAFF. The CDR3 coding sequence is TGTGCCAGTAGTATCTCGGACAGGAACACTGAAGCTTTCTTT.

The CDR3, as DNA: TGTGCCAGCAGCTTAGGCCACAGGCGAGCTAGCTCCTACAATGAGCAGTTCTTC. Residues: CASSLGHRRASSYNEQFF. The V call is TRBV13, the J call TRBJ2-1; D might be TRBD1 (5 bases). The CDR3 contains 18 residues. The V end lost 0 bases, the J end lost 0 bases, and 15 bases lay between the germline ends. The germline gives CDR1 PRHDT, CDR2 FYEKMQ (reference sequence). Full variable domain (rest looked up from reference TRBV13 and TRBJ2-1): AAGVIQSPRHLIKEKRETATLKCYPIPRHDTVYWYQQGPGQDPQFLISFYEKMQSDKGSIPDRFSAQQFSDYHSELNMSSLELGDSALYFCASSLGHRRASSYNEQFFGPGTRLTVL.

The table lists this clone with a count of one. The chain recombines TRBV11-2 with TRBJ1-1, with D unresolved. This CDR3 has 16 amino acids. Germline CDR1 SGHAT, CDR2 FQNNGV. Trimming pared 5 bases from V and 0 bases from J, leaving 16 bases between. The CDR3 DNA is TGTGCCAGCAGCCAGTTTCCAGCGGCAGTGAACACTGAAGCTTTCTTT. This sequence encodes CASSQFPAAVNTEAFF.

V is TRBV7-3 and J is TRBJ1-2; D is undetermined. The CDR3 runs to 14 residues. Germline values: CDR1 SGHTA, CDR2 FQGTGA. V lost 0 bases and J lost 3, with 8 bases in between. This chain's CDR3 is CASSLTGFDYGYTF. In nucleotides, the CDR3 is TGTGCCAGCAGCTTAACGGGGTTCGACTATGGCTACACCTTC.

The chain uses TRBV5-6 and TRBJ2-7, with 9 bases that match TRBD2. This CDR3 spans 13 amino acids. From germline, CDR1 is SGHDT and CDR2 YYEEEE. V was pared by 4 bases and J by 4 bases, with 3 bases of the junction left unmatched. The CDR3 protein is CASSGTSRYEQYF. The CDR3 DNA reads TGTGCCAGCAGCGGGACTAGCCGATACGAGCAGTACTTC. Full variable domain (outside the CDR3, taken from reference TRBV5-6 and TRBJ2-7): DAGVTQSPTHLIKTRGQQVTLRCSPKSGHDTVSWYQQALGQGPQFIFQYYEEEERQRGNFPDRFSGHQFPNYSSELNVNALLLGDSALYLCASSGTSRYEQYFGPGTRLTVT.

For this clone: Other DNA variants within this sample encode the same CDR3. The gene calls are TRBV2 and TRBJ2-7; D unclear. Trimming stripped 4 bases from V and 4 bases from J, with 5 bases between. Germline lookup yields CDR1 SNHLY and CDR2 FYNNEI. This CDR3 spans 11 amino acids. The CDR3 is CASSGGYEQYF. Written as DNA, the CDR3 is TGTGCCAGCAGTGGGGGTTACGAGCAGTACTTC.

The chain combines TRBV4-1 with TRBJ2-3, with a possible D match to TRBD1 (7 bases). V dropped 1 base and J dropped 3 bases, with 14 bases sitting between them. The CDR3 totals 16 residues. Per germline, CDR1 MGHRA and CDR2 YSYEKL. CDR3 DNA sequence: TGCGCCAGCAGCCAAGCTGACAGGGAGGAGACAGATACGCAGTATTTT. It yields the protein CASSQADREETDTQYF.

On this clone itself: The same CDR3 is also encoded by other DNA sequences in this sample. CDR3 sequence: CASSLGDRVTYEQYF. The CDR3 DNA sequence: TGTGCCAGCAGCTTAGGGGACAGGGTCACCTACGAGCAGTACTTC. The chain has TRBV7-9 and TRBJ2-7; 9 bases align to TRBD1. The junction had 3 bases not matched to a gene; V was cut back by 1 base and J by 2 bases. This CDR3 is 15 amino acids long. Germline V gene sequence: CDR1 SEHNR, CDR2 FQNEAQ (reference sequence).

With respect to this clone: Other DNA sequences of this sample code for an identical CDR3. The gene calls are TRBV27 and TRBJ2-1; D is uncertain. The ends were cut back, 5 bases at V and 6 bases at J, with 5 bases in the middle. CDR3 length: 11 amino acids. Looked up from germline, CDR1 is MNHEY and CDR2 is SMNVEV (reference sequence). The CDR3 region is CASSLGNEQFF. CDR3 sequence (DNA): TGTGCCAGCAGTCTGGGCAATGAGCAGTTCTTC.

This clone was picked up one time. CDR3 sequence (DNA): TGTGCCAGCACTCTAGGACGGATTCCCCTTATCTACGAGCAGTACTTC. It translates to CASTLGRIPLIYEQYF. V is TRBV27 and J is TRBJ2-7; D gene unclear. This CDR3 is built from 16 residues. The germline V and J ends were trimmed by 7 bases and 3 bases, with 22 bases remaining between them. Germline lookup yields CDR1 MNHEY and CDR2 SMNVEV (reference sequence).

The chain recombines TRBV29-1 with TRBJ2-7; D may be TRBD1 or TRBD2 (6 bases each). CDR1 is SQVTM and CDR2 is ANQGSEA in the germline V gene. V was trimmed by 4 bases and J by 6 bases, leaving 16 bases between them. The CDR3 sequence is 13 residues long. CDR3 residues: CSVVGRRGPEQYF. CDR3 coding DNA: TGCAGCGTTGTCGGCCGCCGGGGGCCCGAGCAGTACTTC.

J is TRBJ1-1 and V is TRBV19; D is undetermined. CDR1 and CDR2 from the germline V gene are LNHDA and SQIVND (reference sequence). With 2 bases removed from V and 4 bases from J, the gap between germline ends came to 14 bases. CDR3 length equals 15 residues. The CDR3 protein is CASSIKLRGFTEAFF. The CDR3 DNA reads TGTGCCAGTAGTATAAAACTGAGAGGGTTCACTGAAGCTTTCTTT.

The chain has TRBV4-2 and TRBJ2-7; perhaps TRBD2 as D (5 bases). Trimming cost V 0 bases and J 3 bases, with 12 bases left between them. This CDR3 contains 15 residues. Germline lookup yields CDR1 LGHNA and CDR2 YNFKEQ. The CDR3 coding sequence is TGTGCCAGCAGCCAAGAAGCTGGTAGCGACTACGAGCAGTACTTC. Amino acid sequence: CASSQEAGSDYEQYF.

J is TRBJ1-4 and V is TRBV29-1, with D possibly matching TRBD1 (6 bases). V dropped 7 bases and J dropped 12 bases, with 18 bases sitting between them. Germline V gene lookup returns CDR1 SQVTM and CDR2 ANQGSEA. The CDR3 loop spans 12 amino acids. In DNA, the CDR3 is TGCAGCGCCCTCGACTGGGCAGGGGAACTGTTTTTT. Protein: CSALDWAGELFF.

In regard to this clone: Other DNA sequences in this specimen translate into the identical CDR3. This sequence joins TRBV9 and TRBJ2-1; 10 positions agree with TRBD2. The junction had 3 bases not matched to a gene; V was cut back by 0 bases and J by 6 bases. Germline CDR1 SGDLS, CDR2 YYNGEE. This CDR3 comprises 15 residues. CDR3 sequence: CASSVGASGSNEQFF. In DNA, the CDR3 is TGTGCCAGCAGCGTAGGTGCTAGCGGGAGCAATGAGCAGTTCTTC. Using reference TRBV9 and TRBJ2-1 for the parts outside the CDR3, the full variable domain is DSGVTQTPKHLITATGQRVTLRCSPRSGDLSVYWYQQSLDQGLQFLIQYYNGEERAKGNILERFSAQQFPDLHSELNLSSLELGDSALYFCASSVGASGSNEQFFGPGTRLTVL.